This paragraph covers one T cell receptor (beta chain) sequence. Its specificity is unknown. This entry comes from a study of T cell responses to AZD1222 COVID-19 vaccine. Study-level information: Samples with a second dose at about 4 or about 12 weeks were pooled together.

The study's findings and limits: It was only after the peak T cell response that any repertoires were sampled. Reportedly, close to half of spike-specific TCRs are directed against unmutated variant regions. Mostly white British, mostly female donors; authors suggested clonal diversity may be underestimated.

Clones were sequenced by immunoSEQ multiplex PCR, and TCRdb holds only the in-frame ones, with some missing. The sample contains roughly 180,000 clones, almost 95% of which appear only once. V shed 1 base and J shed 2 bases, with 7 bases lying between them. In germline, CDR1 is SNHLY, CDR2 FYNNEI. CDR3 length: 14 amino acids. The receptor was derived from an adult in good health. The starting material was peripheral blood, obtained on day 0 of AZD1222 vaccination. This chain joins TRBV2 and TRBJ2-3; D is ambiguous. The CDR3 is CASSEGVYTDTQYF. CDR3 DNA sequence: TGTGCCAGCAGTGAAGGCGTTTACACAGATACGCAGTATTTT. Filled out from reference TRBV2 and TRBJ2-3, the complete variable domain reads EPEVTQTPSHQVTQMGQEVILRCVPISNHLYFYWYRQILGQKVEFLVSFYNNEISEKSEIFDDQFSVERPDGSNFTLKIRSTKLEDSAMYFCASSEGVYTDTQYFGPGTRLTVL.